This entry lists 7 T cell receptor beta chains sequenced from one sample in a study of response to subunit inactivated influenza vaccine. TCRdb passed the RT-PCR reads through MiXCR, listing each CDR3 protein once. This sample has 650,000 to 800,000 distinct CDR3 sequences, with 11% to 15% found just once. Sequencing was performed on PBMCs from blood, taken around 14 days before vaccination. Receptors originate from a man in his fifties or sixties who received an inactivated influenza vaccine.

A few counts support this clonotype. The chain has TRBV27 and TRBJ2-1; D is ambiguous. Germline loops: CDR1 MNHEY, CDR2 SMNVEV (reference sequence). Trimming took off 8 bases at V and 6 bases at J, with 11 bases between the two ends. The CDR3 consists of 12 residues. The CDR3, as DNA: TGTGCCAGCCGGTCCCTTTCCAATGAGCAGTTCTTC. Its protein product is CASRSLSNEQFF.

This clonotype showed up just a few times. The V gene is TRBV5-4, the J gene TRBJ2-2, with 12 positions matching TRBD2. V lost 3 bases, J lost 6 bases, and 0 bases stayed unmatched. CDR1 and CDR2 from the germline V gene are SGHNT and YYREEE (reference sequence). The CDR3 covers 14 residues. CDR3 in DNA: TGTGCCAGCAGCTCTAGCGGGAGGGCCGGGGAGCTGTTTTTT. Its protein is CASSSSGRAGELFF.

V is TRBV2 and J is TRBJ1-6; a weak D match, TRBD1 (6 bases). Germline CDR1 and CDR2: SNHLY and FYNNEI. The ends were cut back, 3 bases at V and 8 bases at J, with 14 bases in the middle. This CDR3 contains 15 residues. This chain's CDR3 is CASSEIPDSDSPLHF. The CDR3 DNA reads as TGTGCCAGCAGTGAGATCCCGGACAGTGATTCACCCCTCCACTTT.

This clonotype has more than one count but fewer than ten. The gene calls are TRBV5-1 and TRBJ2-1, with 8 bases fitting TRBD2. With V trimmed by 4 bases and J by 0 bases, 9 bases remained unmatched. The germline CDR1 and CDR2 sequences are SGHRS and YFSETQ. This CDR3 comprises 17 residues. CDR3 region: CASSVRTLAGSYNEQFF. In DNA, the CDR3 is TGCGCCAGCAGCGTCCGAACCCTAGCGGGCTCCTACAATGAGCAGTTCTTC.

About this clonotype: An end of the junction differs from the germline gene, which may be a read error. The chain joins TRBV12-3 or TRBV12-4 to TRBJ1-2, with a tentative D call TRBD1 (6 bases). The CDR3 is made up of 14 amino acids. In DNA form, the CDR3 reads TGTGCCAGCCGTTTCCCCGGGACATTGAATGGCTACACCTTC. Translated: CASRFPGTLNGYTF.

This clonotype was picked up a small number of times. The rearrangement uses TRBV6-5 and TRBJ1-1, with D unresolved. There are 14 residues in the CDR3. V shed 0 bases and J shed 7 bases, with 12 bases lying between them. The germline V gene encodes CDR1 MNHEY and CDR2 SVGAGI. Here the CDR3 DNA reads TGTGCCAGCAGTTACTCCAGTTGGGGTGGTGAAGCTTTCTTT. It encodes CASSYSSWGGEAFF.

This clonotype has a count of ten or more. The CDR3 region is CSVGDRDQPQHF. In DNA form, the CDR3 reads TGCAGCGTAGGCGACAGGGATCAGCCCCAGCATTTT. The chain has TRBV29-1 and TRBJ1-5; 7 bases match TRBD1. Germline assignment: CDR1 SQVTM and CDR2 ANQGSEA. V shed 6 bases, J shed 5 bases, and the junction held 4 bases outside the gene matches. The CDR3 consists of 12 residues.